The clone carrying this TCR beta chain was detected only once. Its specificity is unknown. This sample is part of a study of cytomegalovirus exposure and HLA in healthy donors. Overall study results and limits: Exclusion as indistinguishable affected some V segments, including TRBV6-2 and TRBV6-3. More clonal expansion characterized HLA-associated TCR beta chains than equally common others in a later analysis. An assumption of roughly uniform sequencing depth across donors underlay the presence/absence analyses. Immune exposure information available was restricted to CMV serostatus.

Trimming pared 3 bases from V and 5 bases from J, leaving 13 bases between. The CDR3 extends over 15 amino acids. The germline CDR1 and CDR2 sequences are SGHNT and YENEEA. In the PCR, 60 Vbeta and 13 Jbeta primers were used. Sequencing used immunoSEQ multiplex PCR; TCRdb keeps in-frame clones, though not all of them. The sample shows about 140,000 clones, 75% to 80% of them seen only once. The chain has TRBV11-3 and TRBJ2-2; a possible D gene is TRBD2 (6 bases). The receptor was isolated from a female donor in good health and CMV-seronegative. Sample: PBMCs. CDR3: CASSFLGGVTGELFF. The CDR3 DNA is TGTGCCAGCAGCTTCCTGGGGGGAGTAACCGGGGAGCTGTTTTTT.